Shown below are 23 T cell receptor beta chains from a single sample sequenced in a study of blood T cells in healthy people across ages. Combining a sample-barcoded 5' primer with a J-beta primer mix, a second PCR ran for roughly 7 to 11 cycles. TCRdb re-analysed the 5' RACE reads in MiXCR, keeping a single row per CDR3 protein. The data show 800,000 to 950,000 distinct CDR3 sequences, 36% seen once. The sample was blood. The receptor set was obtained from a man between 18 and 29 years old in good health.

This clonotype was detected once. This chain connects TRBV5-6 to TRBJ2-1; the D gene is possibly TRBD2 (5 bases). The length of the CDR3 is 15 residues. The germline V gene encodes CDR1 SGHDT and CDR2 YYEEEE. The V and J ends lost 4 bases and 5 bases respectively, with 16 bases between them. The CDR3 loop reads CASSPQAGGNNEQFF. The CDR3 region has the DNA TGTGCCAGCAGCCCCCAGGCGGGTGGTAACAATGAGCAGTTCTTC.

This CDR3 reads CASSLDFSYNEQFF. DNA of the CDR3: TGTGCCAGCAGCTTAGATTTCTCCTACAATGAGCAGTTCTTC. The rearrangement uses TRBV7-9 and TRBJ2-1; unclear D gene. V was clipped by 1 base and J by 0 bases, with 4 bases between them. Germline V CDR1 and CDR2: SEHNR, FQNEAQ (reference sequence). The CDR3 runs to 14 residues.

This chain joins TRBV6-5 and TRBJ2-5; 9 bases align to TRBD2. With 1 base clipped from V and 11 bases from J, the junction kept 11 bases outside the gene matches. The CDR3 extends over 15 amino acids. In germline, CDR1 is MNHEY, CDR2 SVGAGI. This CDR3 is CASSYLAGVNNEQYF. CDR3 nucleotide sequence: TGTGCCAGCAGTTACTTAGCGGGGGTAAACAATGAGCAGTACTTC.

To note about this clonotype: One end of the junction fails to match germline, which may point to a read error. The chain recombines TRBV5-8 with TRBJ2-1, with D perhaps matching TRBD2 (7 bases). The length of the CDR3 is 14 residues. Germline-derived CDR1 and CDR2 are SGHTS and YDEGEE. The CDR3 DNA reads TGTGCCGGCAGCTTCGGGGGGCCGAACAATGAGCAGTTCTTC. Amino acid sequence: CAGSFGGPNNEQFF.

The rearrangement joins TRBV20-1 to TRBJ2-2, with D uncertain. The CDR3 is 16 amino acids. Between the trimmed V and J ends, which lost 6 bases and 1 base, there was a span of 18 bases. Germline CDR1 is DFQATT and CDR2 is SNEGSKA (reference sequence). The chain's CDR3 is CSAKSSGRKNTGELFF. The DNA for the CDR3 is TGCAGTGCCAAGAGTTCTGGACGGAAGAACACCGGGGAGCTGTTTTTT.

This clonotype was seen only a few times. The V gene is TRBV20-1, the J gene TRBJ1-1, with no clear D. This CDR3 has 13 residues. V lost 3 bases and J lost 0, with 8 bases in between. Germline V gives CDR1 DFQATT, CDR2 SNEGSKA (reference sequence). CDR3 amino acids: CSASRGLNTEAFF. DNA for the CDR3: TGCAGTGCTAGCCGTGGACTGAACACTGAAGCTTTCTTT.

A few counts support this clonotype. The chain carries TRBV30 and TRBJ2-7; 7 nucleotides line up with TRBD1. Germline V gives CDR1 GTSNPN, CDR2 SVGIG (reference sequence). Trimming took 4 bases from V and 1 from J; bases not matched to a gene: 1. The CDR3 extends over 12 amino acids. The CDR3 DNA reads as TGTGCCTGGACAGGGGGTTCCTACGAGCAGTACTTC. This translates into CAWTGGSYEQYF.

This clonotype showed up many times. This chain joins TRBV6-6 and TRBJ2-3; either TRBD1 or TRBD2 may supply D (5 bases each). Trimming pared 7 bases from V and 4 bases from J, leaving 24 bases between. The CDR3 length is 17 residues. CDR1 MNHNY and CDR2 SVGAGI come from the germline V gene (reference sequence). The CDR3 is CASTPGKTVLGADTQYF. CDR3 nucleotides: TGTGCCAGCACTCCCGGGAAGACAGTCCTTGGTGCAGATACGCAGTATTTT.

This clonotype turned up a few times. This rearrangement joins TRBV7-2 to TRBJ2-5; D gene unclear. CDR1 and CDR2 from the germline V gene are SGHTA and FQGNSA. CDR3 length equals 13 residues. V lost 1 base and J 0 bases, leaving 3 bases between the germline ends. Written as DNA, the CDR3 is TGTGCCAGCAGCTTAGTGTACCAAGAGACCCAGTACTTC. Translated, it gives CASSLVYQETQYF.

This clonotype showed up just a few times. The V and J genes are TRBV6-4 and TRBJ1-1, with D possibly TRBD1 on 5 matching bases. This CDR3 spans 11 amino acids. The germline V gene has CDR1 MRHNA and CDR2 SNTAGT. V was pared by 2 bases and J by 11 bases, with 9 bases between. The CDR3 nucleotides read TGTGCCAGCAGTGACGGGGGACGGGCTTTCTTT. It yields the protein CASSDGGRAFF.

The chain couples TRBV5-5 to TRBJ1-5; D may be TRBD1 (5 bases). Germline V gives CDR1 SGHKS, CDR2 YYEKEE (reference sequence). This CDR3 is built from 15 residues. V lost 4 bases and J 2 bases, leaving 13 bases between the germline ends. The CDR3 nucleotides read TGTGCCAGCAGCAATGAGCAGGGCCGCAATCAGCCCCAGCATTTT. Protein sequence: CASSNEQGRNQPQHF.

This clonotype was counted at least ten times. The CDR3 loop reads CSARLAGVAAGYEQYF. CDR3 nucleotide sequence: TGCAGTGCTAGACTAGCGGGGGTGGCAGCGGGTTACGAGCAGTACTTC. The V and J genes are TRBV20-1 and TRBJ2-7, with 10 positions matching TRBD2. Unmatched junction bases numbered 11, after V lost 2 bases and J lost 4 bases. Germline CDR1 is DFQATT and CDR2 is SNEGSKA (reference sequence). The CDR3 loop spans 16 amino acids.

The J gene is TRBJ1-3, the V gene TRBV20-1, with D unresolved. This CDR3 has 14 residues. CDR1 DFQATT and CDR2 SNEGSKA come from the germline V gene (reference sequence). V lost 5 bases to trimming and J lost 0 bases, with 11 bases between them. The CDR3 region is CSAGPRSSGNTIYF. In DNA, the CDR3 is TGCAGTGCTGGCCCCCGGAGCTCTGGAAACACCATATATTTT.

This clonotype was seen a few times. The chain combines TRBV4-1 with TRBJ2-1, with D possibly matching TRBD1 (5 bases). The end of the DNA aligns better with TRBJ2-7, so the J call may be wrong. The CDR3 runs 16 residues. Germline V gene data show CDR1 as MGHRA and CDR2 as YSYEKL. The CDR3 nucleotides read TGCGCCAGCAGCCAAGATGCGGCAGGGTGGAACAATGAGCAGTACTTC. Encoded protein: CASSQDAAGWNNEQYF.

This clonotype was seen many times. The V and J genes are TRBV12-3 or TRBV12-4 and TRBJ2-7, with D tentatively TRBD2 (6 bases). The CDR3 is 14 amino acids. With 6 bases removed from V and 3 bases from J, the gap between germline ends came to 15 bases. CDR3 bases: TGTGCCAGCAGCCCGCCCCGGGGGTTCTACGAGCAGTACTTC. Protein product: CASSPPRGFYEQYF.

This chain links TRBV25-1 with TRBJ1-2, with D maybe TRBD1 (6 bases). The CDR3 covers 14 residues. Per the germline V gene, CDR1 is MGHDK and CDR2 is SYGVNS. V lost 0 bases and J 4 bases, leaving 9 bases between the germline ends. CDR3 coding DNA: TGTGCCAGCAGTGAATATCTAGGGGGCTATGGCTACACCTTC. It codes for CASSEYLGGYGYTF.

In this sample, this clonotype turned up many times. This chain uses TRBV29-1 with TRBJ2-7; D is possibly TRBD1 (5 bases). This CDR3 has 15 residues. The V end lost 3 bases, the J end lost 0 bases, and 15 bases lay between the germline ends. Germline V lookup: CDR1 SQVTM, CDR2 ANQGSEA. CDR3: CSVEKGVGGSYEQYF. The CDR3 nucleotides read TGCAGCGTTGAGAAAGGGGTCGGCGGCTCCTACGAGCAGTACTTC.

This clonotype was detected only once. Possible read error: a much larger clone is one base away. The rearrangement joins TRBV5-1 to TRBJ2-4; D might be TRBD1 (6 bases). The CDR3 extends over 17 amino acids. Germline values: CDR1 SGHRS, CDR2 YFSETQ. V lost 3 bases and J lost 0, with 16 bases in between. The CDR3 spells CASSSGTDRLAKNIQYF. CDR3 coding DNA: TGCGCCAGCAGCTCGGGAACGGACAGATTAGCCAAAAACATTCAGTACTTC.

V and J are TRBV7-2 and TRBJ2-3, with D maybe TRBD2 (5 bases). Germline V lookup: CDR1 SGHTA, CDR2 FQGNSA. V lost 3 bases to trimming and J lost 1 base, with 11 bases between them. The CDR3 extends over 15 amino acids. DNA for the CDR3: TGTGCCAGCAGCTTGATCGGGATGCGCACAGATACGCAGTATTTT. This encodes CASSLIGMRTDTQYF.

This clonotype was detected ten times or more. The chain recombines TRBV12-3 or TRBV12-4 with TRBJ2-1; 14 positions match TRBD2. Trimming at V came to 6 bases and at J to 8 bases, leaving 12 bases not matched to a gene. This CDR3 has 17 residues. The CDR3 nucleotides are TGTGCCAGCAGGGGTAGGACTAGCGGGGGGTTAATAGATGAGCAGTTCTTC. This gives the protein CASRGRTSGGLIDEQFF.

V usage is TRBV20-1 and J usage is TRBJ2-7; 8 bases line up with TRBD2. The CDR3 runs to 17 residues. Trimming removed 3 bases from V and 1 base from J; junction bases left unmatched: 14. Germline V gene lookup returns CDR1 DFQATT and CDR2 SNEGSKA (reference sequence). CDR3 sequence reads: CSARAGAGAGGSYEQYF. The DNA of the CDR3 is TGCAGTGCTAGGGCAGGGGCTGGGGCGGGGGGTTCCTACGAGCAGTACTTC.

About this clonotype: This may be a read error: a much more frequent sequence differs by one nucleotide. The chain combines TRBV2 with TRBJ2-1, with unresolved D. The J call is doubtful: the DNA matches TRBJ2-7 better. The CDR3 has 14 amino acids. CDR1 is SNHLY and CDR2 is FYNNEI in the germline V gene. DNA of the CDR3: TGTGCCAGCAGAATTAAGAGCTCCTACAATGAGCAGTACTTC. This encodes CASRIKSSYNEQYF.

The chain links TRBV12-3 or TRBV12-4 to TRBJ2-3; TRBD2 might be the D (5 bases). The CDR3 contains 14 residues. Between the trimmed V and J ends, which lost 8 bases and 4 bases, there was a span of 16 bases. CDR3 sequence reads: CASQYSGGADTQYF. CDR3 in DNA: TGTGCCAGCCAATATTCAGGAGGCGCAGATACGCAGTATTTT.